Here is one T cell receptor beta chain with its context. Its antigen remains unknown. Primers: 52 TRBV forward and 13 TRBJ reverse. This table comes from immunoSEQ multiplex PCR, and its TCRdb copy is limited to in-frame clones, with some not included. Of roughly 32,000 clones in the sample, approximately 89% were seen once. The data were obtained in a study of regulatory T cells. Study findings and constraints: Hydrophobic residues at CDR3 positions 6 and 7 were enriched in conventional CD4+ T cells of CD3G-deficient patients. In patients, unique TRB V-J pairs were restricted and V/J usage skewed, especially in Tregs.

Trimming stripped 6 bases from V and 5 bases from J, with 25 bases between. Looked up from germline, CDR1 is MDHEN and CDR2 is SYDVKM. This CDR3 spans 17 amino acids. Autoimmunity was present in every CD3G-deficient patient, worse in two. At testing, patients were 2 to 39 years old, with reduced naive and increased memory T-cell proportions. Regulatory (CD25-high CD127-low) and conventional (CD25-low CD127-high) CD4+ T cells were sorted separately. The chain recombines TRBV28 with TRBJ2-5, with D hard to call. Sequencing was performed on conventional CD4+ T cells sorted from blood. The receptor was derived from a person under 35 with CD3G deficiency. The CDR3 nucleotides read TGTGCCAGCAGCTCGATCGGTCCTCGACGATTCGCGGAGACCCAGTACTTC. It encodes CASSSIGPRRFAETQYF.